This T cell receptor beta chain is from a study of beta chain features in type 1 diabetes. Overall study findings and caveats: In every one of the four CD4+ subsets, TCRB CDR3s were moderately but significantly shorter in Type 1 diabetes patients. Naive, central memory and regulatory TCRB repertoires appeared more similar among patients than healthy donors.

As for this clone: Its specificity is unknown.

One heparinised blood draw averaging around 100 mL was given by each donor. Purities over 98% were achieved in all sorted populations. V was shortened by 3 bases and J by 3 bases, with 8 bases between the two germline ends. The CDR3 consists of 13 residues. Germline V gene data show CDR1 as SEHNR and CDR2 as FQNEAQ (reference sequence). Isolated RNA was reverse transcribed in full, so expressed TCRB transcripts were sequenced. Some clones are missing from TCRdb's copy, which holds only in-frame ones; the method was immunoSEQ multiplex PCR. The sample lists 400,000 to 600,000 clones, roughly 31% occurring once.

This sequence was found in a man younger than 30 in good health. The chain couples TRBV7-9 to TRBJ2-5; the D is unclear. The sample comprised naive CD4+ T cells from blood. This chain's CDR3 is CASSFTSKETQYF. The CDR3 DNA reads TGTGCCAGCAGCTTCACGAGTAAAGAGACCCAGTACTTC.